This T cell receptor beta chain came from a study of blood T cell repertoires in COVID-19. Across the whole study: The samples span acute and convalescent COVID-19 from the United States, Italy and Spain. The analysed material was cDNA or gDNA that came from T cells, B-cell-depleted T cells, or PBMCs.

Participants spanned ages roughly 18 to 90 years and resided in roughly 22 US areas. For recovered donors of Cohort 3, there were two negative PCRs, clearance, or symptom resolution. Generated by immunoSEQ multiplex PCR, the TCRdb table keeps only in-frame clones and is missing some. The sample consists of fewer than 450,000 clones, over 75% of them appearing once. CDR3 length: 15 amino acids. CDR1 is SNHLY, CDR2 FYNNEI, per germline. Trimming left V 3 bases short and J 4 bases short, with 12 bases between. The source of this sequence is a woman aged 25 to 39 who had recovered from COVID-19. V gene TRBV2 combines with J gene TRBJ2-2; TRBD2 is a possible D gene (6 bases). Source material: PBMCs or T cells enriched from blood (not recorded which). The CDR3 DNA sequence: TGTGCCAGCAGTGACAGGGCGCGGGGCACCGGGGAGCTGTTTTTT. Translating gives CASSDRARGTGELFF.